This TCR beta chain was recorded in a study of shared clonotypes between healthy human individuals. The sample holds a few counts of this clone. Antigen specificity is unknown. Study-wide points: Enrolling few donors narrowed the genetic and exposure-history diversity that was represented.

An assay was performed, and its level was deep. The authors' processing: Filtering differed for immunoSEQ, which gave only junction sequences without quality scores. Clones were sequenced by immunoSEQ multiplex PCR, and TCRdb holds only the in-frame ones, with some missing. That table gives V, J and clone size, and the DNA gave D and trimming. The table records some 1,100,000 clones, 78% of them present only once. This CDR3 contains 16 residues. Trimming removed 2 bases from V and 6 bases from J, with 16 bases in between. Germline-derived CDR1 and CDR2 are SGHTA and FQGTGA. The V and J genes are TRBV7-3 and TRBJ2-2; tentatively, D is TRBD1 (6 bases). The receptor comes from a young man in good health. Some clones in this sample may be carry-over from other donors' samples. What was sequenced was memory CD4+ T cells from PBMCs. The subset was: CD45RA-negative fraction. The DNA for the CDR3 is TGTGCCAGCAGCTTAGGGGGCGGTAACGAACCCGGGGAGCTGTTTTTT. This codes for CASSLGGGNEPGELFF.